The rows below give T cell receptor beta chains drawn from one sample of a study of post-analysis software for immune sequencing data. MiXCR, run by TCRdb on the PCR reads, gives a single entry per CDR3 protein. Of about 540,000 distinct CDR3 sequences listed, around 34% are singletons. Sequencing input: blood. The source of these receptors is a girl aged 2-17 years with multiple sclerosis. Both conserved end residues are trimmed from each CDR3. The D gene is left open where the match is weak. For some rows the clone size is stated as once, few or many, or as a class when expanded; others skip it.

clone_size	j_call	v_call	d_call	cdr3_aa
-	TRBJ2-7	TRBV27	-	ASSLNAAYEQY
few	TRBJ1-4	TRBV2	TRBD1	ASSRDSHNEKLF
-	TRBJ2-6	TRBV9	TRBD1	ASTPGQGSSGANVLT
-	TRBJ1-2	TRBV7-8	TRBD1	ASSPPGQGSPRGYT
-	TRBJ1-6	TRBV7-8	TRBD1	ASSQTGDNPPLH
few	TRBJ2-7	TRBV7-2	-	ASSFRVNSYEQY
many	TRBJ2-1	TRBV10-3	TRBD1	AISDRTGGNEQF
many	TRBJ2-5	TRBV7-7	TRBD2	ASSQTSGGEETQY
-	TRBJ2-3	TRBV20-1	TRBD2	SANSGGTDTQY
-	TRBJ2-1	TRBV28	-	ASSFLPGTNEQF
-	TRBJ1-2	TRBV4-1	TRBD1	ASSQPGQGAIYGYT
-	TRBJ1-1	TRBV5-6	-	ASSTPGWGVNTEAF
few	TRBJ2-3	TRBV5-1	-	ASSSQEGGTQY
few	TRBJ2-5	TRBV7-3	-	ASSSESSEETQY
few	TRBJ2-3	TRBV11-2	TRBD1	ATKGTGGLPLSTDTQY
-	TRBJ1-2	TRBV6-6	-	ASRVELGGLNYGYT
few	TRBJ2-7	TRBV27	-	ASSFGHYEQY
-	TRBJ2-7	TRBV6-6	-	ASSYRVQWGNEQY
-	TRBJ2-1	TRBV10-3	-	AIRESRDNEQF
-	TRBJ2-3	TRBV29-1	-	SVGWDTQY
-	TRBJ2-3	TRBV11-2	TRBD2	AGSPLWSGEASDTQY
many	TRBJ1-2	TRBV9	-	ASSATGLNYGYT
-	TRBJ2-3	TRBV6-5	TRBD1	ASRGTGGGWDTQY
few	TRBJ1-2	TRBV5-1	TRBD1	ASSADGQGAGYGYT